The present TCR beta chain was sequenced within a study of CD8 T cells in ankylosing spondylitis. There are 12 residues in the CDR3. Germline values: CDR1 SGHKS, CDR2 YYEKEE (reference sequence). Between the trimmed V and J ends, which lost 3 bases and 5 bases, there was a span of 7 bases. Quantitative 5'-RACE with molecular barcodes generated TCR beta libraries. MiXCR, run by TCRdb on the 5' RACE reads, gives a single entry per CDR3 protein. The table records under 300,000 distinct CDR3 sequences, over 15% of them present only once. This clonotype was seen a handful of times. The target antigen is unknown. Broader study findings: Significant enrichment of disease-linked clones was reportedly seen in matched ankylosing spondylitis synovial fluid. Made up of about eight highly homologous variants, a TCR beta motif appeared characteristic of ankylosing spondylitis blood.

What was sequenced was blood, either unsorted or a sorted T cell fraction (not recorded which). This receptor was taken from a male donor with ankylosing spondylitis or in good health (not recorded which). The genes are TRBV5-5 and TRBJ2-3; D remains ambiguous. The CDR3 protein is CASSSVLDTQYF. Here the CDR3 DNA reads TGTGCCAGCAGCTCCGTGTTAGATACGCAGTATTTT.